This TCR beta chain was captured by sequencing in a study of identical twins. Study-level results: Low generation-probability sequences were in excess among twin-shared out-of-frame alpha sequences. Recombination models fit unrelated individuals' TCR alpha sharing but underestimated twins'.

TCRdb fed the 5' RACE reads into MiXCR, producing one record per CDR3 protein. This table has some 560,000 distinct CDR3 sequences, more than 9% appearing once. This clonotype appeared a few times. Its antigen remains unknown. The CDR3 is made up of 14 amino acids. V shed 0 bases and J shed 3 bases, with 9 bases lying between them. CDR1 and CDR2 from the germline V gene are KGHSH and LQKENI. The same sample was also studied in work on yellow fever vaccine responses in identical twins.

The chain employs TRBV18 and TRBJ2-7; no clear D gene. This sequence originates from a woman between 18 and 29 years old in good health. The source material was PBMCs. The CDR3 DNA reads as TGTGCCAGCTCACCACCGGGCAGTTTCTACGAGCAGTACTTC. Translated: CASSPPGSFYEQYF.